Below are 5 T cell receptor beta chains sequenced from a single sample in a study of T cells in localized non-small cell lung cancer. The assay was immunoSEQ multiplex PCR, and TCRdb's table has in-frame clones only and misses some. The sample shows approximately 11,000 clones, 65% to 90% of them seen only once. Sample: peripheral blood mononuclear cells, taken before any cancer treatment. Every receptor here comes from a female donor at least 60 years old with stage II lung adenocarcinoma.

The chain joins TRBV7-8 to TRBJ1-5; unclear D gene. V lost 1 base and J lost 7, with 11 bases in between. CDR3 length equals 14 residues. The germline V gene encodes CDR1 SGHVS and CDR2 FQNEAQ. CDR3 DNA sequence: TGTGCCAGCAGCTTAGTGGTCGGATGGCAGCCCCAGCATTTT. Its protein is CASSLVVGWQPQHF.

This sequence joins TRBV5-4 and TRBJ1-2, with D perhaps TRBD1 (5 bases). The CDR3 is 13 amino acids. V shed 4 bases and J shed 4 bases, with 11 bases lying between them. Per germline, CDR1 SGHNT and CDR2 YYREEE (reference sequence). The CDR3 loop is CASSRDDSYGYTF. In DNA form, the CDR3 reads TGTGCCAGCAGCAGGGACGACTCCTATGGCTACACCTTC. Full variable domain (missing parts from reference TRBV5-4 and TRBJ1-2): ETGVTQSPTHLIKTRGQQVTLRCSSQSGHNTVSWYQQALGQGPQFIFQYYREEENGRGNFPPRFSGLQFPNYSSELNVNALELDDSALYLCASSRDDSYGYTFGSGTRLTVV.

The chain combines TRBV28 with TRBJ2-7; D possibly uses TRBD1 or TRBD2 (5 bases each). The V end was cut by 5 bases, the J end by 0 bases, with 14 bases between. Germline loops: CDR1 MDHEN, CDR2 SYDVKM. The CDR3 runs 15 residues. The CDR3 spells CASSLRGSTSYEQYF. CDR3 nucleotides: TGTGCCAGCAGTCTGAGGGGCTCTACCTCCTACGAGCAGTACTTC.

This clone occurred once. This chain's CDR3 is CSVEQIFRTGRGYGYTF. DNA for the CDR3: TGCAGCGTTGAACAGATCTTCCGGACAGGGCGGGGGTACGGCTACACCTTC. The J gene is TRBJ1-2, the V gene TRBV29-1; 8 positions match TRBD1. Germline lookup yields CDR1 SQVTM and CDR2 ANQGSEA. The CDR3 covers 17 residues. After removal of 2 bases from V and 8 bases from J, the junction contained 19 bases not matched to a gene.

V gene TRBV4-1 combines with J gene TRBJ1-3, with D hard to call. The ends were cut back, 3 bases at V and 2 bases at J, with 2 bases in the middle. Per germline, CDR1 MGHRA and CDR2 YSYEKL. This CDR3 is 12 amino acids long. The CDR3 is CASSHAGNTIYF. Written as DNA, the CDR3 is TGCGCCAGCAGCCACGCTGGAAACACCATATATTTT.